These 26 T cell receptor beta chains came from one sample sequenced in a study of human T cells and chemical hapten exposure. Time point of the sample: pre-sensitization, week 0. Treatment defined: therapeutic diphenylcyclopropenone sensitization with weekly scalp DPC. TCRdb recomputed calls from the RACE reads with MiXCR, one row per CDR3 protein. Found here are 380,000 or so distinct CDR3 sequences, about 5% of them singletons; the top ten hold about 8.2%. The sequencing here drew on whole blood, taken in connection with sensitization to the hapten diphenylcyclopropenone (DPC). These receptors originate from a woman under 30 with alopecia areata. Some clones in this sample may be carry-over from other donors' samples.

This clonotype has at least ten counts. Here the CDR3 DNA reads TGTGCCAGCAGCTTTATCGGGGGATCGAGCAATCAGCCCCAGCATTTT. This translates into CASSFIGGSSNQPQHF. The V and J genes are TRBV12-3 or TRBV12-4 and TRBJ1-5; D may be TRBD1 (5 bases). The V end was cut by 6 bases, the J end by 1 base, with 16 bases between. The CDR3 has 16 amino acids.

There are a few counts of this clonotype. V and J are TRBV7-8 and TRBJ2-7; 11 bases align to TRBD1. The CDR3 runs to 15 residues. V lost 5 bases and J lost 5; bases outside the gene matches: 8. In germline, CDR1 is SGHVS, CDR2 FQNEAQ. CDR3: CASSKSGQGADEQYF. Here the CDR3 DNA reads TGTGCCAGCAGCAAATCAGGACAGGGGGCTGACGAGCAGTACTTC.

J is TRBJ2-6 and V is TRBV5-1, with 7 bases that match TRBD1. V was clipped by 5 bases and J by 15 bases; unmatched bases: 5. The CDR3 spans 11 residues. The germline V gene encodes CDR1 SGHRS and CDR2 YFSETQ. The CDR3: CASRNTGDLTF. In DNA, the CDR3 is TGCGCCAGCAGAAATACAGGGGACCTGACTTTC.

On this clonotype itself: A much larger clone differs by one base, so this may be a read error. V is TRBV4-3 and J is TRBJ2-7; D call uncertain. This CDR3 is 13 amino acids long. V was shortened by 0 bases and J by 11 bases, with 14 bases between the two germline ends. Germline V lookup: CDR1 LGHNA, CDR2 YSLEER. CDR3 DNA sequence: TGCGCCAGCAGCCAAGATTTAACTACCGGAAAGTACTTC. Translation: CASSQDLTTGKYF.

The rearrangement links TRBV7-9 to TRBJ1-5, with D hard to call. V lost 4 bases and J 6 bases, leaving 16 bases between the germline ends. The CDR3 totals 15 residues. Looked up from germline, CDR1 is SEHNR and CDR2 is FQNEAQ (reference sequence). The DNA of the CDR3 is TGTGCCAGCAGCTCGGACTCGGAGTTAGGTCAGCCCCAGCATTTT. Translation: CASSSDSELGQPQHF.

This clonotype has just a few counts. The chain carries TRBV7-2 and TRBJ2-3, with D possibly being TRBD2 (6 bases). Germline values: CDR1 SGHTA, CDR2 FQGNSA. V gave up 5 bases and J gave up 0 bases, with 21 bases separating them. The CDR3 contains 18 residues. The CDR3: CASSQTLSRAGSTDTQYF. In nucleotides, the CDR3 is TGTGCCAGCAGCCAAACATTGTCGAGGGCGGGGAGCACAGATACGCAGTATTTT.

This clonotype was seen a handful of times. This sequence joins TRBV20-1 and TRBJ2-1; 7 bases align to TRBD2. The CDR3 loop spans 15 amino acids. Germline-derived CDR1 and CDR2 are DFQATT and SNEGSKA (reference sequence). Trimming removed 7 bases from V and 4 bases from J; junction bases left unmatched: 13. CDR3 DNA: TGCAGTGTCTCAGACCCGGGGAGGGGTTACAATGAGCAGTTCTTC. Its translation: CSVSDPGRGYNEQFF.

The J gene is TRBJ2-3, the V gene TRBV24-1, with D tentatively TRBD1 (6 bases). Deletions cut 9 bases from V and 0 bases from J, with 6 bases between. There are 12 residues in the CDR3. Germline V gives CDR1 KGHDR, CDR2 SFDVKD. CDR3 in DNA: TGTGCCACCGGACAGAGCACAGATACGCAGTATTTT. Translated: CATGQSTDTQYF.

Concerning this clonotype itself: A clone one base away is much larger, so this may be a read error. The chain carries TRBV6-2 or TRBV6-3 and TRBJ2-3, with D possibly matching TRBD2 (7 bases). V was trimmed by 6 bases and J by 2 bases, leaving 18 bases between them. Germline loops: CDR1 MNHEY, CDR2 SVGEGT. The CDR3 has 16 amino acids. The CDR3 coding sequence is TGTGCCAGCAGAATGTGGGAGGGGGAGACCACAGATACGCAGTATTTT. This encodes CASRMWEGETTDTQYF.

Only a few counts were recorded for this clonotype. In DNA, the CDR3 is TGTGCCAGCCAGGACCCACCCCCCTACAATGAGCAGTTCTTC. Protein: CASQDPPPYNEQFF. The chain couples TRBV3-1 to TRBJ2-1; D remains ambiguous. The CDR3 covers 14 residues. Germline CDR1 LGHDT, CDR2 YNNKEL (reference sequence). V was trimmed by 8 bases and J by 2 bases, leaving 13 bases between them.

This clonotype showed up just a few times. This CDR3 reads CASSPPPGYEQYF. CDR3 DNA: TGTGCCAGCTCACCACCGCCAGGGTACGAGCAGTACTTC. This rearrangement joins TRBV18 to TRBJ2-7; D may be TRBD1 (5 bases). The CDR3 spans 13 residues. V lost 0 bases and J lost 4, with 7 bases in between. Germline V gene sequence: CDR1 KGHSH, CDR2 LQKENI.

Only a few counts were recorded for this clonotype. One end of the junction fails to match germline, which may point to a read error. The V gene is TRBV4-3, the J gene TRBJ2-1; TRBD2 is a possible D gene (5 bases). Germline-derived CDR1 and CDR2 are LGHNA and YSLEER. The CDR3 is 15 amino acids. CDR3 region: CASSLGLQPINGQFF. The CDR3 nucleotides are TGCGCCAGCAGCCTAGGACTCCAGCCTATAAATGGGCAGTTCTTC.

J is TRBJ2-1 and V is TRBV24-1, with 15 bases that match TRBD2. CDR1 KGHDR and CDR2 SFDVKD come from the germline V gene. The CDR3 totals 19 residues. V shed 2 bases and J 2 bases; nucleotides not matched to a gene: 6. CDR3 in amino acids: CATSDSGLAGGLPYNEQFF. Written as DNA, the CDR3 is TGTGCCACCAGTGATTCAGGACTAGCGGGGGGGCTCCCCTACAATGAGCAGTTCTTC.

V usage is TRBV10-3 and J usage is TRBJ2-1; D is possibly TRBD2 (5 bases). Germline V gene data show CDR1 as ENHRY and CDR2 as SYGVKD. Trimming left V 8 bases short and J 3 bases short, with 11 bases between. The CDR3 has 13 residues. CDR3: CAISSGLYNEQFF. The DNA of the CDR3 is TGTGCCATCTCCAGCGGTCTCTACAATGAGCAGTTCTTC.

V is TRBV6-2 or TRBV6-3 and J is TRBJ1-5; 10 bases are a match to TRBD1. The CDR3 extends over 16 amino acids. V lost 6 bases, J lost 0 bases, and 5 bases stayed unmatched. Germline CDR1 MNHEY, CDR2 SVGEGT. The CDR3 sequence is CASRKGDRGSNQPQHF. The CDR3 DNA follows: TGTGCCAGCAGAAAAGGGGACAGGGGTAGCAATCAGCCCCAGCATTTT.

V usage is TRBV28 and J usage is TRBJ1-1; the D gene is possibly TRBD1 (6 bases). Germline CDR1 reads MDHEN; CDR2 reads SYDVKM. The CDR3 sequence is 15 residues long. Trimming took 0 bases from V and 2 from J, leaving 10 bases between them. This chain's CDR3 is CASSLWEGGNTEAFF. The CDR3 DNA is TGTGCCAGCAGTTTATGGGAGGGGGGCAACACTGAAGCTTTCTTT.

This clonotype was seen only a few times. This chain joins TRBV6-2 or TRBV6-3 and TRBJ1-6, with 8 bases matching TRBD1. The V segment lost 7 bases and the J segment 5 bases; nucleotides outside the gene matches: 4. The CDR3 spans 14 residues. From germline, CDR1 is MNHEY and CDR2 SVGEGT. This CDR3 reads CASKPGQDNSPLHF. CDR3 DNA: TGTGCCAGCAAACCGGGACAGGATAATTCACCCCTCCACTTT.

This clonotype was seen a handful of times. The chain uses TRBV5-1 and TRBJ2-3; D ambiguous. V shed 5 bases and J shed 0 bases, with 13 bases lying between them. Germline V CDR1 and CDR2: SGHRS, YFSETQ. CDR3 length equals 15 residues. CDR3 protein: CASSSSGASTDTQYF. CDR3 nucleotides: TGCGCCAGCAGTTCCTCGGGCGCTAGCACAGATACGCAGTATTTT. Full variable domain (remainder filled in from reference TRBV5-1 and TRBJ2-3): KAGVTQTPRYLIKTRGQQVTLSCSPISGHRSVSWYQQTPGQGLQFLFEYFSETQRNKGNFPGRFSGRQFSNSRSEMNVSTLELGDSALYLCASSSSGASTDTQYFGPGTRLTVL.

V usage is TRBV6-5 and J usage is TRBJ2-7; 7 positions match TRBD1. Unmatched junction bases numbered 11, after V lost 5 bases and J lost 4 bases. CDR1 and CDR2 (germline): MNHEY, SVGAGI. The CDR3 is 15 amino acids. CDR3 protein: CASSPMTGQGYEQYF. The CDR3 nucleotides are TGTGCCAGCAGTCCAATGACAGGGCAGGGGTACGAGCAGTACTTC.

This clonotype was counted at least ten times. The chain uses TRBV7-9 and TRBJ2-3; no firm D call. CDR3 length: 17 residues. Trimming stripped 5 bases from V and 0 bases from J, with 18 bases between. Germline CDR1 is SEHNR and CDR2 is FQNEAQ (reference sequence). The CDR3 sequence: CASSAPGAQASTDTQYF. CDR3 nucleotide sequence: TGTGCCAGCAGCGCCCCAGGAGCCCAAGCTAGCACAGATACGCAGTATTTT.

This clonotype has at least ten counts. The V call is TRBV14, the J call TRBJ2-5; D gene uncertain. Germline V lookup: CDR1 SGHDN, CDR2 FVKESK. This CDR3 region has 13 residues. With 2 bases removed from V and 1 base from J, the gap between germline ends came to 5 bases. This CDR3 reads CASSQRLQETQYF. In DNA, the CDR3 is TGTGCCAGCAGCCAACGCCTCCAAGAGACCCAGTACTTC.

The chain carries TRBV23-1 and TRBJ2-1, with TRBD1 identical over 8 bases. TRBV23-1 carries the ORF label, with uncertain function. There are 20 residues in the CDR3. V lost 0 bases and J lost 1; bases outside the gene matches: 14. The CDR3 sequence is CASSQSQDRDHWGSYNEQFF. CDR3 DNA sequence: TGCGCCAGCAGTCAATCCCAGGACAGGGACCATTGGGGGTCCTACAATGAGCAGTTCTTC.

The CDR3 spells CASSYGPGEPSLAKNIQYF. DNA of the CDR3: TGTGCCAGCAGTTACGGGCCAGGGGAACCTTCCTTAGCCAAAAACATTCAGTACTTC. The rearrangement joins TRBV6-2 or TRBV6-3 to TRBJ2-4; maybe TRBD1 (6 bases). V dropped 2 bases and J dropped 0 bases, with 20 bases sitting between them. Per germline, CDR1 MNHEY and CDR2 SVGEGT. The CDR3 runs 19 residues.

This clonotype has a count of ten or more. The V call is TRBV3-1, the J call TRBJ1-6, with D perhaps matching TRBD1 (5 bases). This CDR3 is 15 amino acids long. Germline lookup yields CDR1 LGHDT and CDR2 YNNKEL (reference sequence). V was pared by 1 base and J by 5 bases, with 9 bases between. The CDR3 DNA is TGTGCCAGCAGCCAAGGGGACGGACATAATTCACCCCTCCACTTT. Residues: CASSQGDGHNSPLHF.

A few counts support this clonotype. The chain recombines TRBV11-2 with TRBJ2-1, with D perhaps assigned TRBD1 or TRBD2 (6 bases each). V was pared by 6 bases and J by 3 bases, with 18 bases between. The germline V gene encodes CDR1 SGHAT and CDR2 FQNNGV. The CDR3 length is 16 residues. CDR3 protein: CASSRGGGPLYNEQFF. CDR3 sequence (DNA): TGTGCCAGCAGTCGAGGAGGGGGACCCCTCTACAATGAGCAGTTCTTC.

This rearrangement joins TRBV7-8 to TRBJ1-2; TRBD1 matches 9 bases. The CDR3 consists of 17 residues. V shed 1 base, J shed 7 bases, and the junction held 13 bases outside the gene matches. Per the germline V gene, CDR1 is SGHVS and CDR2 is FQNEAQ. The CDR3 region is CASSLDTHTGQGSGYTF. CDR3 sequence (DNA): TGTGCCAGCAGCTTAGACACCCACACGGGACAGGGCTCTGGCTACACCTTC.